Listed below are T cell receptor beta chains from one sample, sequenced in a study of blood T cell repertoires in COVID-19. Profiled with immunoSEQ multiplex PCR; TCRdb holds only in-frame clones, not every one. The sample includes about 170,000 clones, around 81% of them seen just once. Sequenced material: peripheral blood. The receptor source for this set is a man between 70 and 80 years old with active or convalescent COVID-19. The CDR3 runs from the conserved cysteine through the conserved F or W. D genes are given only for firm matches. A row's size may be missing; if present it is once, few, many or a size class.

J,size,D,V,DNA,CDR3
TRBJ2-7,few,TRBD1,TRBV27,TGTGCCAGCAGTTTATCGCAGGGGGTCACCTACGAGCAGTACTTC,CASSLSQGVTYEQYF
TRBJ1-2,NA,NA,TRBV29-1,TGCAGCGTTGAAACCATACCGAGAGGGCCCTATGGCTACACCTTC,CSVETIPRGPYGYTF
TRBJ1-2,NA,TRBD1,TRBV29-1,TGCAGCGCCCCGGACAGGGAGAGTGGCTACACCTTC,CSAPDRESGYTF
TRBJ2-1,NA,TRBD2,TRBV7-9,TGTGCCAGCAGCCATCGGACTAGCGGGAGGGCGGGTTACAATGAGCAGTTCTTC,CASSHRTSGRAGYNEQFF
TRBJ1-1,NA,TRBD1,TRBV6-2/TRBV6-3,TGTGCCAGCAGTTACAAGGACAGGGACACTGAAGCTTTCTTT,CASSYKDRDTEAFF
TRBJ2-5,NA,TRBD2,TRBV7-6,TGTGCCAGCAGCTTAGCCAGGACTAGCGGACGACGAGGAGAGACCCAGTACTTC,CASSLARTSGRRGETQYF
TRBJ1-2,once,NA,TRBV5-5,TGTGCCAGCAGCTTGGGTGGAGGGAACTATGGCTACACCTTC,CASSLGGGNYGYTF
TRBJ1-5,NA,TRBD1,TRBV5-1,TGCGCCAGCAGCTTGGGGGACAGGGGCAATCAGCCCCAGCATTTT,CASSLGDRGNQPQHF
TRBJ1-4,NA,NA,TRBV5-1,TGCGCCAGCAGCTTGGGACGGCGGGCGATTACTAATGAAAAACTGTTTTTT,CASSLGRRAITNEKLFF
TRBJ1-1,few,NA,TRBV7-2,TGTGCCAGCAGCGGAGGGGTGAACACTGAAGCTTTCTTT,CASSGGVNTEAFF
TRBJ2-1,NA,TRBD2,TRBV11-2,TGTGCCAGCAGCCTGGGACTAGCGGAGTACAATGAGCAGTTCTTC,CASSLGLAEYNEQFF
TRBJ2-2,few,NA,TRBV7-3,TGTGCCAGCAGCACCGGGAACCCGCCCGGGGAGCTGTTTTTT,CASSTGNPPGELFF
TRBJ1-1,NA,TRBD1,TRBV7-3,TGTGCCAGCAGCCCTCACCCCGGGACAGGGGCAACAAACACTGAAGCTTTCTTT,CASSPHPGTGATNTEAFF
TRBJ2-1,NA,NA,TRBV5-1,TGCGCCAGCAACATACTCCCGGGTCCTGACAATGAGCAGTTCTTC,CASNILPGPDNEQFF
TRBJ1-3,NA,NA,TRBV18,TGTGCCAGCTCACGAAAGGGGGGGATCGGCTCTGGAAACACCATATATTTT,CASSRKGGIGSGNTIYF
TRBJ1-1,NA,TRBD1,TRBV7-2,TGTGCCAGCAGCCAAGGTGCCCCAAACAGGGGGCTCCCAGCTTTCTTT,CASSQGAPNRGLPAFF
TRBJ1-5,few,NA,TRBV15,TGTGCCACCAGCAGAGATGGTCTCGAACAGGCGAAGGGCAATCAGCCCCAGCATTTT,CATSRDGLEQAKGNQPQHF
TRBJ2-7,few,NA,TRBV6-5,TGTGCCAGCAGTTACTCCCTCTCCTACGAGCAGTACTTC,CASSYSLSYEQYF
TRBJ1-4,NA,TRBD1,TRBV25-1,TGTGCCAGCAGTGGGCGAGACAGGGGGTTTCTTGAAAAACTGTTTTTT,CASSGRDRGFLEKLFF
TRBJ2-2,once,NA,TRBV28,TGTGCCAGCAGTTTACCCCAGGGTAGAATCACCGGGGAGCTGTTTTTT,CASSLPQGRITGELFF
TRBJ2-3,NA,TRBD2,TRBV2,TGTGCCAGCAGCGGACTAGCGGACACAGATACGCAGTATTTT,CASSGLADTDTQYF
TRBJ1-5,NA,NA,TRBV15,TGTGCCACCAGCAGAGATGTGGCAGACAATCAGCCCCAGCATTTT,CATSRDVADNQPQHF
TRBJ2-5,NA,NA,TRBV27,TGTGCCAGCAGTCCAGGAACAGGGCTTGGGGAGACCCAGTACTTC,CASSPGTGLGETQYF
TRBJ1-1,NA,NA,TRBV4-3,TGCGCCAGCAGCCAAGAGGGGCGGATCACTGAAGCTTTCTTT,CASSQEGRITEAFF
TRBJ1-2,NA,NA,TRBV28,TGTGCCAGCAGTTTATACAGGGACTATGGCTACACCTTC,CASSLYRDYGYTF
TRBJ1-4,NA,TRBD1,TRBV19,TGTGCCAGTAGTAATGACAGGGGAAGAAGGGAAAAACTGTTTTTT,CASSNDRGRREKLFF
TRBJ2-2,NA,NA,TRBV13,TGTGCCAGCAGCCCAGGAGAGCGCGGGGCCGGGGAGCTGTTTTTT,CASSPGERGAGELFF
TRBJ2-2,NA,TRBD1,TRBV24-1,TGTGCCACCAGTGGAACAGGGGCCGGGGAGCTGTTTTTT,CATSGTGAGELFF
TRBJ1-1,NA,TRBD1,TRBV19,TGTGCCAGTAGCCCCGGGAGACAGGGGCTCGGAGCTTTCTTT,CASSPGRQGLGAFF
TRBJ2-7,NA,NA,TRBV7-9,TGTGCCAGCAGCTTAGAGAGGTACGAGCAGTACTTC,CASSLERYEQYF
TRBJ1-4,NA,NA,TRBV7-9,TGTGCCAGCAGCTTAGGAGGGATCGGTGAAAAACTGTTTTTT,CASSLGGIGEKLFF
TRBJ1-1,NA,NA,TRBV12-3/TRBV12-4,TGTGCCAGCAGTGGACAGCTGAACACTGAAGCTTTCTTT,CASSGQLNTEAFF
TRBJ1-2,few,TRBD1,TRBV5-1,TGCGCCAGCAGCTTGGCCGGACAGGGGGAAGGCTACACCTTC,CASSLAGQGEGYTF
TRBJ1-1,NA,TRBD1,TRBV12-3/TRBV12-4,TGTGCCAGCAGGCTGACAGGGATCACTGAAGCTTTCTTT,CASRLTGITEAFF
TRBJ1-6,NA,NA,TRBV4-3,TGCGCCAGCAGCCAAGGGCAAGGGGGGGATTCACCCCTCCACTTT,CASSQGQGGDSPLHF
TRBJ2-7,NA,NA,TRBV21-1,TGTGCCAGCAGCACCCACGAGGGCTCCTACGAGCAGTACTTC,CASSTHEGSYEQYF
TRBJ1-2,NA,NA,TRBV28,TGTGCCAGCAGTGTATTCCGACAGGACTATGGCTACACCTTC,CASSVFRQDYGYTF
TRBJ1-2,NA,TRBD1,TRBV7-8,TGTGCCAGCAGCTTAGCCGGACAGGGGGCCTCTGGCTACACCTTC,CASSLAGQGASGYTF
TRBJ1-1,once,NA,TRBV7-2,TGTGCCAGCAGCTTACAGGGCAGGAACACTGAAGCTTTCTTT,CASSLQGRNTEAFF
TRBJ2-5,NA,TRBD1,TRBV7-2,TGTGCCAGCAGCTCCCGGACAGGGGGCGCGGAGACCCAGTACTTC,CASSSRTGGAETQYF
TRBJ1-5,NA,TRBD1,TRBV15,TGTGCCACCAGCAGGGGGACAGGGCCATCAGGGACCCAGCATTTT,CATSRGTGPSGTQHF
TRBJ2-7,NA,NA,TRBV7-9,TGTGCCAGCAGCAGAGAGGGTACGGTTCGCGAGCAGTACTTC,CASSREGTVREQYF
TRBJ1-2,NA,NA,TRBV7-2,TGTGCCAGCAGCCCGTACACCCCGTATGGCTACACCTTC,CASSPYTPYGYTF
TRBJ1-2,once,TRBD1,TRBV4-3,TGCGCCAGCAGCCAAGGATGGGGACAGGGGGCAATAGATGGCTACACCTTC,CASSQGWGQGAIDGYTF
TRBJ2-3,few,NA,TRBV9,TGTGCCAGCAGCGTAGACAGGACCGATACGCAGTATTTT,CASSVDRTDTQYF
TRBJ1-5,NA,NA,TRBV30,TGTGCCTGGAGTGGGACTTACGATCAGCCCCAGCATTTT,CAWSGTYDQPQHF
TRBJ2-7,NA,TRBD2,TRBV4-3,TGCGCCAGCAGCCAGGCAGCGGGAGGGCTCTACGAGCAGTACTTC,CASSQAAGGLYEQYF
TRBJ2-3,once,NA,TRBV2,TGTGCCAGCGGGCCAGCCTCTAGCACAGATACGCAGTATTTT,CASGPASSTDTQYF
TRBJ2-7,NA,TRBD1,TRBV4-3,TGCGCCAGCAGCCAAGAATGGGACAGGGACTCCTACGAGCAGTACTTC,CASSQEWDRDSYEQYF
TRBJ2-3,NA,TRBD2,TRBV28,TGTGCCAGCGGGACTAGCGGGCCCGATACGCAGTATTTT,CASGTSGPDTQYF